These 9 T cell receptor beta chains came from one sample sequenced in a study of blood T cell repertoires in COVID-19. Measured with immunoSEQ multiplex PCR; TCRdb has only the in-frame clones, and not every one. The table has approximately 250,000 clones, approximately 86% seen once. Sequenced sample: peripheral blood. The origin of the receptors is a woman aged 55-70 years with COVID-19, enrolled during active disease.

CDR3 in amino acids: CASSSGQGPSGANVLTF. The CDR3, as DNA: TGTGCCAGCAGCTCCGGACAGGGACCGTCTGGGGCCAACGTCCTGACTTTC. The gene calls are TRBV7-7 and TRBJ2-6; 8 bases line up with TRBD1. With V trimmed by 4 bases and J by 1 base, 6 bases remained unmatched. CDR3 length equals 17 residues. Germline V gene sequence: CDR1 SSHAT, CDR2 FNYEAQ (reference sequence).

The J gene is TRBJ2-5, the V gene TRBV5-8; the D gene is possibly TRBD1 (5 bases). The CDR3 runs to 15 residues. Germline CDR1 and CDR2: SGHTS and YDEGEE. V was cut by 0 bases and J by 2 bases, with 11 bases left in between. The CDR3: CASSLGGHLQETQYF. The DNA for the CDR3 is TGTGCCAGCAGCTTGGGAGGACACCTACAAGAGACCCAGTACTTC.

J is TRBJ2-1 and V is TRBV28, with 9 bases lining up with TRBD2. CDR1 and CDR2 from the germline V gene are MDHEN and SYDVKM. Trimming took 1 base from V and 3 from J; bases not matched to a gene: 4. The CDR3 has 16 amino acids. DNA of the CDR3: TGTGCCAGCAGTTTATACGCTAGCGGGGTCTACAATGAGCAGTTCTTC. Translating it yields CASSLYASGVYNEQFF. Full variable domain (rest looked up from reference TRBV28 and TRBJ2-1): DVKVTQSSRYLVKRTGEKVFLECVQDMDHENMFWYRQDPGLGLRLIYFSYDVKMKEKGDIPEGYSVSREKKERFSLILESASTNQTSMYLCASSLYASGVYNEQFFGPGTRLTVL.

CDR3 sequence (DNA): TGTGCCAGTAGTACCGACAGGACTGGAAACACCATATATTTT. Protein: CASSTDRTGNTIYF. The rearrangement uses TRBV19 and TRBJ1-3; D might be TRBD1 (6 bases). Germline values: CDR1 LNHDA, CDR2 SQIVND (reference sequence). Trimming shortened V by 4 bases and J by 2 bases, and 9 bases separated the two germline ends. The CDR3 has 14 amino acids.

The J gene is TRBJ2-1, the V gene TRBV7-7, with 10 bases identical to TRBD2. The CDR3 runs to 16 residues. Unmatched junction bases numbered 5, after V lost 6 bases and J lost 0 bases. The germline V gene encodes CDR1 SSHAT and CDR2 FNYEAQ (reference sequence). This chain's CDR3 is CASSPASGSSYNEQFF. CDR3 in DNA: TGTGCCAGCAGTCCCGCTAGCGGGAGCTCCTACAATGAGCAGTTCTTC.

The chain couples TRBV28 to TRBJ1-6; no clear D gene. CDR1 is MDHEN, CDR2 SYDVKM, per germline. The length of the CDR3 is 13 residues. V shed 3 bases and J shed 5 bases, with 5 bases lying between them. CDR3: CASSLPDNSPLHF. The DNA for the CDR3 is TGTGCCAGCAGTTTGCCAGATAATTCACCCCTCCACTTT.

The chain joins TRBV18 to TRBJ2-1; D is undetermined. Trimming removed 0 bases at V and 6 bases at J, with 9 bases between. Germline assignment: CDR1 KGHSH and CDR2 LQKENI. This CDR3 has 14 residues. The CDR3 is CASSPPTTVNEQFF. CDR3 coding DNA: TGTGCCAGCTCACCACCAACGACTGTCAATGAGCAGTTCTTC.

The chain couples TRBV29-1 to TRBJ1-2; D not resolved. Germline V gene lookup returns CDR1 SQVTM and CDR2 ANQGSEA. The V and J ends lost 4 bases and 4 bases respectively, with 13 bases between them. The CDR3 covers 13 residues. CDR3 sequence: CSVAATRPYGYTF. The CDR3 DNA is TGCAGCGTTGCCGCTACTAGACCCTATGGCTACACCTTC.

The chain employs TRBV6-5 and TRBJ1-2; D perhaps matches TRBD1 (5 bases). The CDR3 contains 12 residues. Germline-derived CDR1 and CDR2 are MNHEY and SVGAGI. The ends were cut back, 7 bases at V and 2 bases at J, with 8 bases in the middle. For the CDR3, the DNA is TGTGCCAGCAAAGCAGGGAACTATGGCTACACCTTC. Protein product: CASKAGNYGYTF.